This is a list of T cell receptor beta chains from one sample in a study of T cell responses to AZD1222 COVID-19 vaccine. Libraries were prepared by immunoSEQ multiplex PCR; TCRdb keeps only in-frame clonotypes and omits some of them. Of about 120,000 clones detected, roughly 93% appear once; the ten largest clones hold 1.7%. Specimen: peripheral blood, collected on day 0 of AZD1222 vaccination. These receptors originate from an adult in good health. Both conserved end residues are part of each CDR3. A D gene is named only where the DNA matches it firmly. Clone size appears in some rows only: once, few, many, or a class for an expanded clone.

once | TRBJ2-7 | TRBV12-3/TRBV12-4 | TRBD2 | CASSPGGSYEQYF | TGTGCCAGCAGTCCCGGGGGGTCCTACGAGCAGTACTTC
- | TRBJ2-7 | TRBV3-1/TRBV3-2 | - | CASGRPGENEQYF | TGTGCCAGCGGCCGTCCGGGGGAGAACGAGCAGTACTTC
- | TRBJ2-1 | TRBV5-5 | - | CASSLSLSLGRNEQFF | TGTGCCAGCAGCTTGAGCTTAAGCCTAGGGCGCAATGAGCAGTTCTTC
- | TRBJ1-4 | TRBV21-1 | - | CASSKVFEPVGEKLFF | TGTGCCAGCAGCAAAGTTTTCGAGCCGGTGGGCGAAAAACTGTTTTTT
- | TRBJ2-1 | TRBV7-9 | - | CASSVPLGYNEQFF | TGTGCCAGCAGCGTCCCCCTGGGATACAATGAGCAGTTCTTC
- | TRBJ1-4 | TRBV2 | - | CASSEMDGEKLFF | TGTGCCAGCAGTGAAATGGACGGTGAAAAACTGTTTTTT
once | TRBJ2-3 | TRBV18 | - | CASSGGERDTQYF | TGTGCCAGCTCAGGAGGGGAGAGGGATACGCAGTATTTT
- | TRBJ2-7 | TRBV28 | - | CASSSSGLPSYEQYF | TGTGCCAGCAGTTCCTCGGGACTGCCCTCCTACGAGCAGTACTTC
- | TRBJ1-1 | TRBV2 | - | CASSPTWNTEAFF | TGTGCCAGCAGTCCTACCTGGAACACTGAAGCTTTCTTT
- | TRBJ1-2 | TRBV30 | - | CAWSVYFGYTF | TGTGCCTGGAGTGTATATTTTGGCTACACCTTC
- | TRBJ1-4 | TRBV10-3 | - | CAISRGDPLTNEKLFF | TGTGCCATCAGTAGGGGCGACCCTCTGACTAATGAAAAACTGTTTTTT
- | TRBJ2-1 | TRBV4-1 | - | CASSQAGESARFF | TGCGCCAGCAGCCAAGCGGGGGAGAGTGCTCGGTTCTTC
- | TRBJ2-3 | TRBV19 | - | CASSIATDTQYF | TGTGCCAGTAGTATAGCAACAGATACGCAGTATTTT
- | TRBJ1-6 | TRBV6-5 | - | CASRIGINSPLHF | TGTGCCAGCAGAATCGGTATTAATTCACCCCTCCACTTT
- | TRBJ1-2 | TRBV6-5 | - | CASSPSGIPGYGYTF | TGTGCCAGCAGCCCCTCCGGGATCCCAGGGTATGGCTACACCTTC
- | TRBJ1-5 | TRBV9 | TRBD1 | CASSVDAGTGGRPQHF | TGTGCCAGCAGCGTAGACGCCGGGACAGGGGGCCGGCCCCAGCATTTT
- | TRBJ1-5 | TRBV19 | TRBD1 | CASKGKTGGRNQPQHF | TGTGCCAGTAAAGGGAAGACAGGGGGAAGGAATCAGCCCCAGCATTTT
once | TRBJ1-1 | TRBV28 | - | CASKGYLNTEAFF | TGTGCCAGCAAAGGGTACCTGAACACTGAAGCTTTCTTT
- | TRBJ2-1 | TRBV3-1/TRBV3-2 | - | CASSLAGISSYNEQFF | TGTGCCAGCAGCCTCGCCGGGATAAGCTCCTACAATGAGCAGTTCTTC
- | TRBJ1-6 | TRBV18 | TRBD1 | CASSPLAGGDSPLHF | TGTGCCAGCTCACCACTGGCAGGGGGCGATTCACCCCTCCACTTT
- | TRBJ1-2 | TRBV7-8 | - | CASSLGSRQVAYTF | TGTGCCAGCAGCTTAGGGAGCAGGCAAGTTGCCTACACCTTC
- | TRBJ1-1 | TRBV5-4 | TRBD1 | CASSFQGAGVAFF | TGTGCCAGCAGCTTTCAGGGGGCGGGGGTGGCTTTCTTT
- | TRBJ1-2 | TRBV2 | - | CASSEEADLGYTF | TGTGCCAGCAGTGAAGAGGCTGATCTAGGCTACACCTTC
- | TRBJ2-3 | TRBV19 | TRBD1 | CASFPGQAFTDTQYF | TGTGCCAGTTTCCCGGGACAGGCATTCACAGATACGCAGTATTTT
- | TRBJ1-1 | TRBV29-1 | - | CSVGRGGNTEAFF | TGCAGCGTGGGGCGAGGGGGGAACACTGAAGCTTTCTTT
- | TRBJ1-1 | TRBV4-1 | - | CASSQGQFMNTEAFF | TGCGCCAGCAGCCAAGGACAGTTTATGAACACTGAAGCTTTCTTT
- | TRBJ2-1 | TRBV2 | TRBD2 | CASSARRGGTDEQFF | TGTGCCAGCAGTGCACGGCGGGGGGGCACAGATGAGCAGTTCTTC
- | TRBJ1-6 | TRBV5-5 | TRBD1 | CASRYRGYQFYNSPLHF | TGTGCCAGCAGGTACAGGGGGTACCAATTCTATAATTCACCCCTCCACTTT
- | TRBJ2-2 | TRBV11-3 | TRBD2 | CASSPGLAANTGELFF | TGTGCCAGCAGCCCAGGACTAGCGGCGAACACCGGGGAGCTGTTTTTT
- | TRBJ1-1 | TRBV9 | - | CASSERPNTEAFF | TGTGCCAGCAGCGAGAGACCGAACACTGAAGCTTTCTTT
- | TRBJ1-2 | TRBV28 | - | CASSLADQGRYTF | TGTGCCAGCAGTTTAGCGGATCAGGGTCGGTACACCTTC
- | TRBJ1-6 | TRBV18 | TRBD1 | CASSPGQGAYSPLHF | TGTGCCAGCTCACCGGGACAGGGGGCTTATTCACCCCTCCACTTT